These T cell receptor beta chains were read from a single sample in a study of early stage breast cancer tumors. Assay: immunoSEQ multiplex PCR; the TCRdb copy retains only in-frame clones and omits some. Of roughly 30,000 clones in the sample, 70% to 75% were seen once. The sample consisted of blood. These receptors were collected from a person in their 40s with breast cancer. The CDR3 runs from the conserved cysteine through the conserved F or W. A D gene is named only where the DNA matches it firmly. Clone size, where shown, is once, few, many, or a class for clones that have expanded.

CDR3 protein,CDR3 DNA,clone size,J gene,D gene,V gene
CASSLGTSGSQNEQFF,TGTGCCAGCAGCTTAGGGACTAGCGGGAGTCAGAATGAGCAGTTCTTC,NA,TRBJ2-1,TRBD2,TRBV7-6
CASSLDVSTDTQYF,TGCGCCAGCAGCTTGGATGTAAGCACAGATACGCAGTATTTT,NA,TRBJ2-3,NA,TRBV5-1
CASSLAGGIEQYF,TGTGCCAGCAGCTTAGCGGGAGGGATCGAGCAGTACTTC,NA,TRBJ2-7,TRBD2,TRBV11-2
CASSGGYEQFF,TGTGCCAGCAGTGGGGGGTATGAGCAGTTCTTC,once,TRBJ2-1,NA,TRBV2
CASSNSPDSTREQYF,TGTGCCAGCAGTAACTCCCCCGACAGCACCCGTGAGCAGTACTTC,NA,TRBJ2-7,NA,TRBV6-5
CASNGGEVYNEQFF,TGTGCCAGCAATGGGGGAGAGGTCTACAATGAGCAGTTCTTC,NA,TRBJ2-1,NA,TRBV9
CASTGGLGYTF,TGTGCCAGCACTGGAGGGCTTGGCTACACCTTC,NA,TRBJ1-2,NA,TRBV2
CASSPGAERNEQFF,TGTGCCAGCAGCCCCGGGGCGGAGCGCAATGAGCAGTTCTTC,NA,TRBJ2-1,NA,TRBV11-1
CASSEAAGISQHF,TGTGCCAGCAGTGAGGCAGCAGGGATATCCCAGCATTTT,NA,TRBJ1-5,NA,TRBV2
CSVEGDGSASSYEQYF,TGCAGCGTTGAAGGGGACGGGAGCGCCTCCTCCTACGAGCAGTACTTC,NA,TRBJ2-7,NA,TRBV29-1
CAWSKESGRPYQPQHF,TGTGCCTGGAGTAAGGAGTCGGGGAGGCCATATCAGCCCCAGCATTTT,NA,TRBJ1-5,NA,TRBV30
CASSLGDPTNTEAFF,TGTGCCAGCAGCTTAGGGGACCCGACGAACACTGAAGCTTTCTTT,NA,TRBJ1-1,NA,TRBV7-9
CASRRLAGIYEQYF,TGTGCCAGCAGGAGACTAGCGGGAATCTACGAGCAGTACTTC,once,TRBJ2-7,TRBD2,TRBV5-5
CSVEDSGRMGYNEQFF,TGCAGCGTTGAAGACAGCGGCCGAATGGGTTACAATGAGCAGTTCTTC,NA,TRBJ2-1,NA,TRBV29-1
CASSAGTNYGYTF,TGTGCCAGCAGCGCCGGGACTAACTATGGCTACACCTTC,NA,TRBJ1-2,NA,TRBV9
CASSQDRAPLSVPYF,TGCGCCAGCAGCCAAGATCGAGCCCCCTTAAGTGTCCCGTACTTC,NA,TRBJ2-5,NA,TRBV4-1
CASSQRAGLAPDTQYF,TGTGCCAGCAGCCAAAGGGCGGGACTAGCCCCAGATACGCAGTATTTT,NA,TRBJ2-3,TRBD2,TRBV7-3
CASSRGDRGFEKLFF,TGTGCCAGCAGCCGCGGGGACAGGGGTTTTGAAAAACTGTTTTTT,once,TRBJ1-4,TRBD1,TRBV4-2
CASSQGVTYEQYF,TGCGCCAGCAGCCAAGGTGTGACTTACGAGCAGTACTTC,NA,TRBJ2-7,NA,TRBV4-1
CSVGVEADTQYF,TGCAGCGTTGGAGTAGAAGCCGATACGCAGTATTTT,NA,TRBJ2-3,NA,TRBV29-1
CASGGGYGYTF,TGTGCCAGCGGCGGGGGGTATGGCTACACCTTC,few,TRBJ1-2,NA,TRBV7-9
CASSGEPSTDTQYF,TGTGCCAGCAGCGGGGAACCTAGCACAGATACGCAGTATTTT,NA,TRBJ2-3,NA,TRBV13
CASSLSGTRPYNEQFF,TGTGCCAGCAGTTTATCCGGGACTAGACCGTACAATGAGCAGTTCTTC,NA,TRBJ2-1,TRBD2,TRBV6-5
CASSFVPLTGELFF,TGTGCCAGCAGTTTTGTGCCCCTCACCGGGGAGCTGTTTTTT,NA,TRBJ2-2,NA,TRBV6-5
CASSLGWLRTTEAFF,TGTGCCAGCAGCCTGGGGTGGCTAAGGACCACTGAAGCTTTCTTT,few,TRBJ1-1,NA,TRBV11-1
CASSAGQVNYGYTF,TGTGCCAGCAGCGCGGGACAGGTTAACTATGGCTACACCTTC,NA,TRBJ1-2,TRBD1,TRBV5-6
CASSGLGGTTEAFF,TGTGCCAGCAGTGGTTTGGGGGGTACCACTGAAGCTTTCTTT,few,TRBJ1-1,NA,TRBV2
CASVRNSSGNTIYF,TGTGCCAGCGTGCGGAATAGCTCTGGAAACACCATATATTTT,NA,TRBJ1-3,NA,TRBV27
CASSQGLADYNEQFF,TGTGCCAGCAGCCAGGGACTAGCGGATTACAATGAGCAGTTCTTC,NA,TRBJ2-1,TRBD2,TRBV5-5
CSAMDRAVNEQYF,TGCAGCGCCATGGACAGGGCTGTCAACGAGCAGTACTTC,once,TRBJ2-7,TRBD1,TRBV29-1
CASSQLNETSNIQYF,TGCGCCAGCAGCCAACTTAACGAGACCTCGAACATTCAGTACTTC,NA,TRBJ2-4,NA,TRBV4-3
CASSMTGDQPQHF,TGTGCCAGCAGCATGACAGGGGATCAGCCCCAGCATTTT,few,TRBJ1-5,TRBD1,TRBV5-6
CASSLGGTSGLREQFF,TGTGCCAGCAGCTTAGGAGGGACTAGCGGGCTAAGGGAGCAGTTCTTC,NA,TRBJ2-1,TRBD2,TRBV7-9
CASTKAGGLNTDTQYF,TGTGCCAGCACGAAGGCGGGAGGACTAAACACAGATACGCAGTATTTT,NA,TRBJ2-3,TRBD2,TRBV2
CASSLDVGGTSDYNEQFF,TGTGCCAGCAGCTTAGATGTTGGGGGGACTAGCGATTACAATGAGCAGTTCTTC,once,TRBJ2-1,TRBD2,TRBV11-3
CASSYVSGRGYNEQFF,TGTGCCAGCAGTTACGTCAGCGGGAGAGGGTACAATGAGCAGTTCTTC,NA,TRBJ2-1,TRBD2,TRBV6-6
CASRGTDSDTQYF,TGTGCCAGCAGGGGGACAGACTCAGATACGCAGTATTTT,NA,TRBJ2-3,TRBD1,TRBV19
CASSDRWTGPGLAGGRGHNEQFF,TGTGCCAGCAGTGATCGGTGGACAGGGCCGGGACTAGCGGGAGGACGCGGCCACAATGAGCAGTTCTTC,NA,TRBJ2-1,TRBD2,TRBV2
CASSPRDTTNEKLFF,TGCGCCAGCAGCCCCAGGGATACAACTAATGAAAAACTGTTTTTT,NA,TRBJ1-4,NA,TRBV4-1
CASSLVGPYEQYF,TGTGCCAGCAGCTTAGTAGGTCCCTACGAGCAGTACTTC,NA,TRBJ2-7,NA,TRBV11-2
CASSLRTGSIGNTIYF,TGTGCCAGCAGCTTACGGACAGGCTCCATTGGAAACACCATATATTTT,NA,TRBJ1-3,TRBD1,TRBV7-2
CASSADSTDTQYF,TGTGCCAGCAGTGCGGACAGCACAGATACGCAGTATTTT,NA,TRBJ2-3,NA,TRBV6-5
CASSSRQGLNEKLFF,TGTGCCAGCAGCTCGAGACAGGGCCTTAATGAAAAACTGTTTTTT,NA,TRBJ1-4,TRBD1,TRBV7-2
CASGTENNQPQHF,TGTGCCAGCGGGACGGAAAACAATCAGCCCCAGCATTTT,NA,TRBJ1-5,NA,TRBV10-3
CASSLSLQAKLPYEQYF,TGCGCCAGCAGCCTTTCTTTACAGGCCAAACTCCCCTACGAGCAGTACTTC,NA,TRBJ2-7,NA,TRBV4-3
CASSPDTAGETQYF,TGCGCCAGCAGCCCTGACACCGCCGGGGAGACCCAGTACTTC,NA,TRBJ2-5,NA,TRBV5-1